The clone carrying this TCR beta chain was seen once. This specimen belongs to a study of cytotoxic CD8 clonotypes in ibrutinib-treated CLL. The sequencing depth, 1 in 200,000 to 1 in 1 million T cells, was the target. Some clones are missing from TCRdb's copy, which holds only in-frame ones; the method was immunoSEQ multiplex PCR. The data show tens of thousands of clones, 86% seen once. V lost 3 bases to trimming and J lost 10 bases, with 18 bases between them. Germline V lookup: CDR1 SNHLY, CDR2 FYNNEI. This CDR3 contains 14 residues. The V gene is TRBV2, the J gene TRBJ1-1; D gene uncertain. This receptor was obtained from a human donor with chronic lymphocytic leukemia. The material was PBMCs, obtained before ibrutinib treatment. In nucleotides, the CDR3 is TGTGCCAGCAGTGATATTGGGCCCAAAGGAGGAGCTTTCTTT. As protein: CASSDIGPKGGAFF. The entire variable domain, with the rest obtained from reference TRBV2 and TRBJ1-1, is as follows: EPEVTQTPSHQVTQMGQEVILRCVPISNHLYFYWYRQILGQKVEFLVSFYNNEISEKSEIFDDQFSVERPDGSNFTLKIRSTKLEDSAMYFCASSDIGPKGGAFFGQGTRLTVV.